The rows below give T cell receptor beta chains drawn from one sample of a study of T cells in Graves' hyperthyroidism and ophthalmopathy. TCRdb re-analysed the multiplex PCR reads in MiXCR, keeping a single row per CDR3 protein. Of over 150,000 distinct CDR3 sequences in the sample, approximately 15% were seen once. The sample consisted of blood. These receptors all come from a woman aged 45-65 years with Graves' hyperthyroidism. Both conserved end residues are part of each CDR3. A D gene is named only where the DNA matches it firmly. The size entry is marked missing in some rows and otherwise reads once, few, many or a size class.

D gene	V gene	clone size	J gene	CDR3 protein	CDR3 DNA
NA	TRBV7-2	many	TRBJ2-1	CASVISGASYNEQFF	TGTGCCAGCGTGATATCAGGCGCTTCCTACAATGAGCAGTTCTTC
NA	TRBV9	many	TRBJ1-6	CASSATGHPNSPLHF	TGTGCCAGCAGCGCCACGGGACATCCGAATTCACCCCTCCACTTT
NA	TRBV29-1	many	TRBJ2-5	CSVDVLGQETQYF	TGCAGCGTTGACGTTTTGGGACAAGAGACCCAGTACTTC
TRBD2	TRBV2	many	TRBJ2-3	CASSGGGESDTQYF	TGTGCCAGCAGTGGCGGGGGGGAATCAGATACGCAGTATTTT
NA	TRBV7-9	many	TRBJ1-5	CASSLDIGVYGNQPQHF	TGTGCCAGCAGCTTAGATATAGGGGTATATGGCAATCAGCCCCAGCATTTT
NA	TRBV5-1	many	TRBJ2-5	CASSRNQETQYF	TGCGCCAGCAGCCGTAACCAAGAGACCCAGTACTTC
TRBD1	TRBV2	many	TRBJ2-1	CASRTDRGSREQFF	TGTGCCAGCAGGACGGACAGGGGGTCGCGCGAGCAGTTCTTC
NA	TRBV6-4	many	TRBJ1-5	CASSATGDNQPQHF	TGTGCCAGCAGTGCGACAGGTGACAATCAGCCCCAGCATTTT
NA	TRBV12-3/TRBV12-4	many	TRBJ2-1	CASSARRQRPYNEQFF	TGTGCCAGCAGTGCCCGGCGGCAGAGACCCTACAATGAGCAGTTCTTC
NA	TRBV7-9	many	TRBJ1-1	CASSFQGTSLNTEAFF	TGTGCCAGCAGCTTCCAGGGGACAAGTCTGAACACTGAAGCTTTCTTT
TRBD1	TRBV12-3/TRBV12-4	NA	TRBJ2-1	CASSLGGTGGNNEQFF	TGTGCCAGCAGTTTGGGCGGGACAGGGGGAAACAATGAGCAGTTCTTC
NA	TRBV20-1	many	TRBJ1-5	CSVRKGPGQPQHF	TGCAGTGTACGAAAAGGGCCGGGTCAGCCCCAGCATTTT